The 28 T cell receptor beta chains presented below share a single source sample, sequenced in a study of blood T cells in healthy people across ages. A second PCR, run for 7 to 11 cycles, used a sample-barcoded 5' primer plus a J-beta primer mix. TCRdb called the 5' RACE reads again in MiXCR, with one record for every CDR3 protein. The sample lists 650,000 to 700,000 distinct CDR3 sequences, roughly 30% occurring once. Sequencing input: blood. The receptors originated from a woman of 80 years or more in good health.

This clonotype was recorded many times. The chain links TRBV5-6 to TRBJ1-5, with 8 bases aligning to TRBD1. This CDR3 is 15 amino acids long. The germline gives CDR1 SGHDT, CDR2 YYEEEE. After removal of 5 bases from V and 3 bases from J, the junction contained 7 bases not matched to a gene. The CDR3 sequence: CASSLGQGYNQPQHF. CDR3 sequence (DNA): TGTGCCAGCAGTTTAGGACAGGGATACAATCAGCCCCAGCATTTT. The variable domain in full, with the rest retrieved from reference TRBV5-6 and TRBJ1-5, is DAGVTQSPTHLIKTRGQQVTLRCSPKSGHDTVSWYQQALGQGPQFIFQYYEEEERQRGNFPDRFSGHQFPNYSSELNVNALLLGDSALYLCASSLGQGYNQPQHFGDGTRLSIL.

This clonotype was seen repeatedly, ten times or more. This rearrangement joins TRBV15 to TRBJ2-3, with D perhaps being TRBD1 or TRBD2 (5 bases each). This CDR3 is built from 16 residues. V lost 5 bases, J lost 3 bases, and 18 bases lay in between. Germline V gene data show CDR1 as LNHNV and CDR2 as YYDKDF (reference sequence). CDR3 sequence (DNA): TGTGCCACCAGCGAGAGAGGGGCCTGGGAGACAGATACGCAGTATTTT. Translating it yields CATSERGAWETDTQYF.

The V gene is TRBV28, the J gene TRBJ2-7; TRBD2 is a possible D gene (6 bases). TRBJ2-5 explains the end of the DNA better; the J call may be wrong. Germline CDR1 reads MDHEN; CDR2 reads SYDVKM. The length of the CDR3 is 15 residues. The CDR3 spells CASSPSWGGEETQYF. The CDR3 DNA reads TGTGCCAGCAGTCCATCCTGGGGAGGAGAGGAGACCCAGTACTTC.

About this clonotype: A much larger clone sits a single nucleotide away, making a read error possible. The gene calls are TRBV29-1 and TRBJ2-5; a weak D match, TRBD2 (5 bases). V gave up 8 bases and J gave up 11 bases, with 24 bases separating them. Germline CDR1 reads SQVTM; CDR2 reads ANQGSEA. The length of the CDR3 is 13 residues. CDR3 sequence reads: CSLRDLRAHEQYF. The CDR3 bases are TGCAGCTTGAGGGATCTCCGAGCCCATGAGCAGTACTTC.

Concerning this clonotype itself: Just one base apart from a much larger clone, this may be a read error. CDR3 nucleotide sequence: TGCAGCGTTGGGGGGGCCGGTGAGCGGTTCTTC. It is translated as CSVGGAGERFF. This chain connects TRBV29-1 to TRBJ2-1; D may match TRBD1 or TRBD2 (6 bases each). Germline V gives CDR1 SQVTM, CDR2 ANQGSEA. The CDR3 is 11 residues long.

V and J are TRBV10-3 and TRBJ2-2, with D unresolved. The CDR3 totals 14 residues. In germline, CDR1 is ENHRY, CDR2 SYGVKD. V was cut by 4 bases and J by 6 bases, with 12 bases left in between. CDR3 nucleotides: TGTGCCATCAGTGTAGAGGCCAGCGCCGGGGAGCTGTTTTTT. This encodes CAISVEASAGELFF.

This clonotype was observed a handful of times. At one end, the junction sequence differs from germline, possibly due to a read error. The chain's CDR3 is CASSQAGAITGERFF. The DNA of the CDR3 is TGCGCCAGCAGCCAAGCGGGGGCCATCACCGGGGAGCGGTTTTTT. J is TRBJ2-2 and V is TRBV4-3; D may correspond to TRBD1 or TRBD2 (6 bases each). In germline, CDR1 is LGHNA, CDR2 YSLEER. The CDR3 contains 15 residues.

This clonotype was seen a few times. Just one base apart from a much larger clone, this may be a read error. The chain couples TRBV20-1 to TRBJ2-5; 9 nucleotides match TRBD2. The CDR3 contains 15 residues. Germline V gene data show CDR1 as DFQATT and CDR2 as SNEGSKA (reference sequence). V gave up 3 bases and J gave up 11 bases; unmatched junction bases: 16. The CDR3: CSASFERGVRDEQYF. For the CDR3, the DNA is TGCAGTGCTAGCTTTGAGCGGGGGGTTCGAGATGAGCAGTACTTC.

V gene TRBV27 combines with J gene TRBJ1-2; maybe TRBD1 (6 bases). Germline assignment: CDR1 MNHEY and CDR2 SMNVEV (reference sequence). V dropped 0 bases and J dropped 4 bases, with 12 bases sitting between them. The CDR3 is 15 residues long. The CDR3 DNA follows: TGTGCCAGCAGTTTATCGAGCACAGGGCGCTATGGCTACACCTTC. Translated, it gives CASSLSSTGRYGYTF.

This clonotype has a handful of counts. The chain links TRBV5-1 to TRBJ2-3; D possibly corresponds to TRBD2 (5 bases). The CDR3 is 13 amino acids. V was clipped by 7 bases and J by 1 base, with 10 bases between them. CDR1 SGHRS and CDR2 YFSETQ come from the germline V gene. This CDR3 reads CASGWTRTDTQYF. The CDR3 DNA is TGCGCCAGCGGTTGGACTCGCACAGATACGCAGTATTTT.

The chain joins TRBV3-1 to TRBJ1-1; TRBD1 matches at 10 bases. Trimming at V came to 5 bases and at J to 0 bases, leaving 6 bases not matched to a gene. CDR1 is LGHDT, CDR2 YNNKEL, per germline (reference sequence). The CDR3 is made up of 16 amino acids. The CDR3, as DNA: TGTGCCAGCAGCACCCCCGGGACAGGGGTGAACACTGAAGCTTTCTTT. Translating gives CASSTPGTGVNTEAFF. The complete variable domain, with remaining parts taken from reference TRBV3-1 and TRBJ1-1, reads DTAVSQTPKYLVTQMGNDKSIKCEQNLGHDTMYWYKQDSKKFLKIMFSYNNKELIINETVPNRFSPKSPDKAHLNLHINSLELGDSAVYFCASSTPGTGVNTEAFFGQGTRLTVV.

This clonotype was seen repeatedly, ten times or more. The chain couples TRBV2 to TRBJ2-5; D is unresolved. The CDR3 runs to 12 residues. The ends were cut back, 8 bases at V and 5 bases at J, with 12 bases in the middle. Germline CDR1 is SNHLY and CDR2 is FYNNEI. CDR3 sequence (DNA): TGTGCCAGCCTACGGAACGAGGAGACCCAGTACTTC. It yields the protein CASLRNEETQYF.

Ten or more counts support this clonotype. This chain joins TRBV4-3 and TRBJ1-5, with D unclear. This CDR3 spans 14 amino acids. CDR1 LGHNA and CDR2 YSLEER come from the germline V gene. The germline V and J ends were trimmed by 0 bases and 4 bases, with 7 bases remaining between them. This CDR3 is CASSQEEQNQPQHF. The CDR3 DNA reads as TGCGCCAGCAGCCAAGAGGAACAGAATCAGCCCCAGCATTTT.

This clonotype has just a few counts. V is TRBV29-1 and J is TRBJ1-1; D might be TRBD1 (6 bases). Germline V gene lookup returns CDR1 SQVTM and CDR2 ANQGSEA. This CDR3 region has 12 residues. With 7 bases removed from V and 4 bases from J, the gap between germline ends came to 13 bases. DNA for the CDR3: TGCAGCGCCGGGCAGGGGTTCACTGAAGCTTTCTTT. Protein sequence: CSAGQGFTEAFF.

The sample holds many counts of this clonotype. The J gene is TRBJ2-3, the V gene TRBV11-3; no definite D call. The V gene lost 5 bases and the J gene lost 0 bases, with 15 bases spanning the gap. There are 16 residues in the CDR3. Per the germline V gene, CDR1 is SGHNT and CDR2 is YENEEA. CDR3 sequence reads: CASSRGGGFSTDTQYF. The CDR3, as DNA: TGTGCCAGCAGCCGCGGCGGCGGCTTCAGCACAGATACGCAGTATTTT. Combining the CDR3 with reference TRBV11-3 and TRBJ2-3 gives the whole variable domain EAGVVQSPRYKIIEKKQPVAFWCNPISGHNTLYWYLQNLGQGPELLIRYENEEAVDDSQLPKDRFSAERLKGVDSTLKIQPAELGDSAVYLCASSRGGGFSTDTQYFGPGTRLTVL.

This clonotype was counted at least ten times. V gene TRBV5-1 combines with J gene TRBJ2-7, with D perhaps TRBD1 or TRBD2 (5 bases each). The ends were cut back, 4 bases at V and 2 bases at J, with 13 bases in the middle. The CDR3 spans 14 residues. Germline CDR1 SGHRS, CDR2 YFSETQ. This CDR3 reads CASSTGTAPYEQYF. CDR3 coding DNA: TGCGCCAGCAGCACGGGGACGGCTCCCTACGAGCAGTACTTC.

The CDR3 DNA follows: TGCGCCAGCAGCTTGGCCGGGGCACTCAGATACCGGGACTCAAGATACAATGAGCAGTTCTTC. Its protein product is CASSLAGALRYRDSRYNEQFF. J is TRBJ2-1 and V is TRBV5-1, with a weak D call TRBD2 (6 bases). Germline CDR1 and CDR2: SGHRS and YFSETQ. The CDR3 totals 21 residues. Trimming pared 0 bases from V and 4 bases from J, leaving 29 bases between.

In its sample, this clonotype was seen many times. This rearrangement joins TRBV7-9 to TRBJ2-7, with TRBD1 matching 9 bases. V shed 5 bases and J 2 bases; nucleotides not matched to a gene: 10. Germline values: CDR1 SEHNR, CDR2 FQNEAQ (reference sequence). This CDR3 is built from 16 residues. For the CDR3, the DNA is TGTGCCAGCAGCCCCCCCACAGGGGGCCTCACCTACGAGCAGTACTTC. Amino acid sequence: CASSPPTGGLTYEQYF.

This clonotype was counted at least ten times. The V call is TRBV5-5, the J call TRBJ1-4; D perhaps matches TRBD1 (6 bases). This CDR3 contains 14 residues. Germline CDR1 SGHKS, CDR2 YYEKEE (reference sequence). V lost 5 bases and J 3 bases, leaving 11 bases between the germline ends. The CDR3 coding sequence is TGTGCCAGCAGAAGGGGGGCGGCTAATGAAAAACTGTTTTTT. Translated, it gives CASRRGAANEKLFF.

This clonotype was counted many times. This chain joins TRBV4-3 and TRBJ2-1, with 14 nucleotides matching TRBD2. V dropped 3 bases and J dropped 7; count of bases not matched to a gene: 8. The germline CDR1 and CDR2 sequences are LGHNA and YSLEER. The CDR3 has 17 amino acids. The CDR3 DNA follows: TGCGCCAGCAGCCAGATGACTAGCGGGGGGGCAGGGAATGAGCAGTTCTTC. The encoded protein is CASSQMTSGGAGNEQFF.

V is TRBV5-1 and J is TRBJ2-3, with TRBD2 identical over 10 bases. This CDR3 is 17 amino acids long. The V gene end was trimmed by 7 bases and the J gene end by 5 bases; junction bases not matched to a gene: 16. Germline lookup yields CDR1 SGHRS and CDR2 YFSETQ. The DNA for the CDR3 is TGCGCCAGCGGCCCTGAGTTAAGCGGGGGGGCGATAGATACGCAGTATTTT. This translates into CASGPELSGGAIDTQYF.

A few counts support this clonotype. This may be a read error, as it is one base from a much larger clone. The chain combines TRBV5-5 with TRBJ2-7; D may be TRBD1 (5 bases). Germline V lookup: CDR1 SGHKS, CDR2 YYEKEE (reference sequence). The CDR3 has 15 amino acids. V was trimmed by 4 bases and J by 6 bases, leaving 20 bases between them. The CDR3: CASSPLRTTRGEQYF. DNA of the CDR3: TGTGCCAGCAGCCCACTTAGGACAACAAGAGGCGAGCAGTACTTC.

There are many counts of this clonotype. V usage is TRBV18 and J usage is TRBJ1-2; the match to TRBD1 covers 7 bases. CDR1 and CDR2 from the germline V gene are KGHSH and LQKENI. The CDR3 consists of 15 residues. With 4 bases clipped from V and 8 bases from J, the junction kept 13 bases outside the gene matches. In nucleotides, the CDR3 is TGTGCCAGCTCACTAGGACAGGACCCATCGTACGGCTACACCTTC. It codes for CASSLGQDPSYGYTF.

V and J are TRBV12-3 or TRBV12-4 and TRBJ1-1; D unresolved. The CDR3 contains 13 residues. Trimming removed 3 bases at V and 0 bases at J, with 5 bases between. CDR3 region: CASSFGMNTEAFF. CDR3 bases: TGTGCCAGCAGTTTTGGTATGAACACTGAAGCTTTCTTT.

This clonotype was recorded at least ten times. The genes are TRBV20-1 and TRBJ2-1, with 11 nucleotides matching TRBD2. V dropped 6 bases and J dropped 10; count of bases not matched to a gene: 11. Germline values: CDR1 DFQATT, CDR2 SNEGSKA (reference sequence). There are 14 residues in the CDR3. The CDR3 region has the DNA TGCAGTGCACTTAGCGGGGGGGCCTGGTGGGAGCAGTTCTTC. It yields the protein CSALSGGAWWEQFF.

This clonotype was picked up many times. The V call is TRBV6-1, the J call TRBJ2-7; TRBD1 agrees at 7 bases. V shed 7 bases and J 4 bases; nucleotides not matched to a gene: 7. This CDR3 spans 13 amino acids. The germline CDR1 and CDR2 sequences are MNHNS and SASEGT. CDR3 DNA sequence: TGTGCCAGCAACCTCGGGACAGCGTACGAGCAGTACTTC. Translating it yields CASNLGTAYEQYF.

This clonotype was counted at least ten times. The CDR3 nucleotides are TGTGCCAGCAGCTTACCCGGGGGGACCCAAGAGACCCAGTACTTC. Protein product: CASSLPGGTQETQYF. The chain carries TRBV7-9 and TRBJ2-5, with 7 bases matching TRBD2. The J segment lost 1 base and the V segment lost 2 bases, leaving 4 bases of the junction unmatched. The germline V gene encodes CDR1 SEHNR and CDR2 FQNEAQ (reference sequence). The length of the CDR3 is 15 residues. Full variable domain (outside the CDR3, taken from reference TRBV7-9 and TRBJ2-5): DTGVSQNPRHKITKRGQNVTFRCDPISEHNRLYWYRQTLGQGPEFLTYFQNEAQLEKSRLLSDRFSAERPKGSFSTLEIQRTEQGDSAMYLCASSLPGGTQETQYFGPGTRLLVL.

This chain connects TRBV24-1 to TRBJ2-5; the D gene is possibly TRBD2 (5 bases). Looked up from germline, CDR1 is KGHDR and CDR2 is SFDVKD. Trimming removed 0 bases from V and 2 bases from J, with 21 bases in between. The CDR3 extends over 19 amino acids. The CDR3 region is CATSDLRAGRSTTQETQYF. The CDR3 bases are TGTGCCACCAGTGATTTGCGTGCGGGCCGATCCACCACACAAGAGACCCAGTACTTC.